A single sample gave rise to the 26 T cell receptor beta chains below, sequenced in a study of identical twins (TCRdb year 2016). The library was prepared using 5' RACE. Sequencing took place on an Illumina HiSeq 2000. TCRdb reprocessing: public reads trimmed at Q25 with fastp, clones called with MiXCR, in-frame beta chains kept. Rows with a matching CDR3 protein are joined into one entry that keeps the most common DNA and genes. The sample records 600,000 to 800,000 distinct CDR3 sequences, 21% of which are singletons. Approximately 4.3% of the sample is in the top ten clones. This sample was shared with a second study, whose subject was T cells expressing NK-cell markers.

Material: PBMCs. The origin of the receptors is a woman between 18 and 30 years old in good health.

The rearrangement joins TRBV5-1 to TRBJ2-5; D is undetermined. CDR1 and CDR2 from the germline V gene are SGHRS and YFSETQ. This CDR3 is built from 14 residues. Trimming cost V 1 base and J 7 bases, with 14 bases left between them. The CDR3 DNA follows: TGCGCCAGCAGCTTGTTAGACCGATTAGGGACCCAGTACTTC. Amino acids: CASSLLDRLGTQYF.

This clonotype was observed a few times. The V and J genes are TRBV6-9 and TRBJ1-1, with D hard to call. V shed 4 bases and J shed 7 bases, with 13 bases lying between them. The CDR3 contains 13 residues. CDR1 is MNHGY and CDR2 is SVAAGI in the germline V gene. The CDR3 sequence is CASSSPGHLEAFF. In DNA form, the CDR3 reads TGTGCCAGCAGTTCACCCGGTCACCTTGAAGCTTTCTTT.

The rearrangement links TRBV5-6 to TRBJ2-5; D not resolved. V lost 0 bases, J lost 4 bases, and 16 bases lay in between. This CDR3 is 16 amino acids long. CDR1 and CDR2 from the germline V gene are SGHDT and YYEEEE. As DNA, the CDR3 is TGTGCCAGCAGCTTGGTACCGTCCAGGTACGGAGAGACCCAGTACTTC. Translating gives CASSLVPSRYGETQYF.

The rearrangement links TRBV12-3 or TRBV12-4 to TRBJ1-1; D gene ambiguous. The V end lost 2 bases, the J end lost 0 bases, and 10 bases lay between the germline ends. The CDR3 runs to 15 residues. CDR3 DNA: TGTGCCAGCAGTTTATTGGGCAGCATGAACACTGAAGCTTTCTTT. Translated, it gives CASSLLGSMNTEAFF.

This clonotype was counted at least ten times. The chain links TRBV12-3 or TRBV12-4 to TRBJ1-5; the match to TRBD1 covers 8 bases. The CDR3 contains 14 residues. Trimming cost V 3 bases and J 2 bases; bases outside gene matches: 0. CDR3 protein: CASSLGQGNQPQHF. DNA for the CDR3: TGTGCCAGCAGTTTGGGACAGGGCAATCAGCCCCAGCATTTT.

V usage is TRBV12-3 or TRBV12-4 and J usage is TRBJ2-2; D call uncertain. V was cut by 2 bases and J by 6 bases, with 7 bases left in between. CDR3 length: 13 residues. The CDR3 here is CASSLRSPGELFF. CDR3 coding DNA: TGTGCCAGCAGTTTAAGGTCTCCCGGGGAGCTGTTTTTT.

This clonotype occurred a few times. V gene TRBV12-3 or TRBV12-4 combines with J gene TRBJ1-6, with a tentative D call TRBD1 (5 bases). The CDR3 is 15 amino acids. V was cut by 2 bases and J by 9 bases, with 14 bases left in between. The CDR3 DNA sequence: TGTGCCAGCAGTTTATACAGGACCCTAGGTTCACCCCTCCACTTT. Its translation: CASSLYRTLGSPLHF.

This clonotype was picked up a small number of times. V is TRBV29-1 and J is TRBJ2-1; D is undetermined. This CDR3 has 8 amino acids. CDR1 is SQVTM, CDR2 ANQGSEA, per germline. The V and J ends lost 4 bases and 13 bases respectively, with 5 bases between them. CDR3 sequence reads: CSVGPQFF. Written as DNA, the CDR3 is TGCAGCGTTGGTCCTCAGTTCTTC.

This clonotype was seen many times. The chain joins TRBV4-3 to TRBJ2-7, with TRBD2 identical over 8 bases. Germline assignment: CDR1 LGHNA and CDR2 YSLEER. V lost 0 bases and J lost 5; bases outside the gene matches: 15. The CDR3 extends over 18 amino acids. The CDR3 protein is CASSQDSNPSREGHEQYF. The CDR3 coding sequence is TGCGCCAGCAGCCAAGATTCCAACCCCTCTCGGGAGGGCCACGAGCAGTACTTC.

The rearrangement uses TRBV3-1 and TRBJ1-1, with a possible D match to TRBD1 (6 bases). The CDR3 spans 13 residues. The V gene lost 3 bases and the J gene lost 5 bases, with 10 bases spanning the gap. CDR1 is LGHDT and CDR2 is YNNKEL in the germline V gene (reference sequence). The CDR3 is CASSHEGGTEAFF. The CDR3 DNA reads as TGTGCCAGCAGCCATGAGGGGGGGACTGAAGCTTTCTTT.

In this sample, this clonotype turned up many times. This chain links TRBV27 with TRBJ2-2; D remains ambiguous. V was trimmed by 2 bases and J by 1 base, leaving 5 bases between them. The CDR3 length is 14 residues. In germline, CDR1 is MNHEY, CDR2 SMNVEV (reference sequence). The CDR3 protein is CASSLHRNTGELFF. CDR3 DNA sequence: TGTGCCAGCAGTTTACACAGGAACACCGGGGAGCTGTTTTTT.

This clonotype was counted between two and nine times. The CDR3 DNA reads as TGCAGTGCACGACTAGCGGGAGCCCTTACGTTCTTC. Amino acids: CSARLAGALTFF. The gene calls are TRBV20-1 and TRBJ2-1, with 12 nucleotides matching TRBD2. Per the germline V gene, CDR1 is DFQATT and CDR2 is SNEGSKA (reference sequence). There are 12 residues in the CDR3. The V gene end was trimmed by 6 bases and the J gene end by 15 bases; junction bases not matched to a gene: 9.

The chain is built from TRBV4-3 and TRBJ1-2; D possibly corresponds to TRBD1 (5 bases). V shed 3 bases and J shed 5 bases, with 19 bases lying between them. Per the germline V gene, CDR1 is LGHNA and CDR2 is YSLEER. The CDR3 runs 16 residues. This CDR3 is CASSHPVGGAEYGYTF. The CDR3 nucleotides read TGCGCCAGCAGCCACCCCGTTGGAGGGGCGGAATATGGCTACACCTTC.

This CDR3 is CASSLALAQLNIQYF. As DNA, the CDR3 is TGTGCCAGCAGCTTGGCACTAGCGCAATTAAACATTCAGTACTTC. The rearrangement links TRBV5-5 to TRBJ2-4, with TRBD2 identical over 7 bases. The CDR3 is 15 residues long. With V trimmed by 0 bases and J by 6 bases, 6 bases remained unmatched. The V gene's germline CDR1 is SGHKS and CDR2 YYEKEE (reference sequence).

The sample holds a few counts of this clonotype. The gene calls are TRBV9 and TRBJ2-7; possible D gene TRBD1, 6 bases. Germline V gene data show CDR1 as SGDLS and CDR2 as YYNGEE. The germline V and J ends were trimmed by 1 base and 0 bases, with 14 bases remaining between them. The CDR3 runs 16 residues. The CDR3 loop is CASSVTGTPSSYEQYF. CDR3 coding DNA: TGTGCCAGCAGCGTAACCGGGACACCAAGCTCCTACGAGCAGTACTTC.

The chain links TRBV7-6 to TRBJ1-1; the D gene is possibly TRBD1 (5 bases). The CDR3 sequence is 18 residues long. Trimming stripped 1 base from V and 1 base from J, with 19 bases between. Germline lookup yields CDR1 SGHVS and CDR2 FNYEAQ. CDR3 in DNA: TGTGCCAGCAGCTTAGGTCCCCGGATGGGGGGTTCGAACACTGAAGCTTTCTTT. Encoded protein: CASSLGPRMGGSNTEAFF. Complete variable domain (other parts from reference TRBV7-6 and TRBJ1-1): GAGVSQSPRYKVTKRGQDVALRCDPISGHVSLYWYRQALGQGPEFLTYFNYEAQQDKSGLPNDRFSAERPEGSISTLTIQRTEQRDSAMYRCASSLGPRMGGSNTEAFFGQGTRLTVV.

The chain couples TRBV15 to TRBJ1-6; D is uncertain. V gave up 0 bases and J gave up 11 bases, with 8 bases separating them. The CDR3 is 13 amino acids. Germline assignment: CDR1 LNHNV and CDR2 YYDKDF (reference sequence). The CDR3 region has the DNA TGTGCCACCAGCAGAGATCGGAATCCACCCCTCCACTTT. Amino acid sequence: CATSRDRNPPLHF.

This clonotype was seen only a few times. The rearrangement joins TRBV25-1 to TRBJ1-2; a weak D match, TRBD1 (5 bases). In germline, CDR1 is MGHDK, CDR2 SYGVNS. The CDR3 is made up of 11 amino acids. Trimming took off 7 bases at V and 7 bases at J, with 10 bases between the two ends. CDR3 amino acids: CASTSQGGYTF. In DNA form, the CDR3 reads TGTGCCAGCACAAGTCAGGGTGGCTACACCTTC.

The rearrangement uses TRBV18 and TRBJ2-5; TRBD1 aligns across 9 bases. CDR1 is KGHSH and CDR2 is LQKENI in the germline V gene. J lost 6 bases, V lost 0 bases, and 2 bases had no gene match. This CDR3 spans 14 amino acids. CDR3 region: CASSPPGQGKTQYF. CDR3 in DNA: TGTGCCAGCTCACCACCAGGACAGGGGAAGACCCAGTACTTC. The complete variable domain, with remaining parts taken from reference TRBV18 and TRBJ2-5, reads NAGVMQNPRHLVRRRGQEARLRCSPMKGHSHVYWYRQLPEEGLKFMVYLQKENIIDESGMPKERFSAEFPKEGPSILRIQQVVRGDSAAYFCASSPPGQGKTQYFGPGTRLLVL.

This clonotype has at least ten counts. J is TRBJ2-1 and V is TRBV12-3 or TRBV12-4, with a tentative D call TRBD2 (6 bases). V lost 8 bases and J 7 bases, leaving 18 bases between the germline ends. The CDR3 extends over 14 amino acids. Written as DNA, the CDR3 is TGTGCCAGCCTACAAAGGCCGGGGAGGAATGAGCAGTTCTTC. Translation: CASLQRPGRNEQFF.

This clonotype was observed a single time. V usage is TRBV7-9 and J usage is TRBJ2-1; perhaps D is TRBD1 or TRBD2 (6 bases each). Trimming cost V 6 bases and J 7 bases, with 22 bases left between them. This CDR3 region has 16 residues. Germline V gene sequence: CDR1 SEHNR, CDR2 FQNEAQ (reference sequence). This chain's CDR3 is CASSYEGGLLSNEQFF. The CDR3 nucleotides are TGTGCCAGCAGTTACGAAGGGGGACTGCTTTCTAATGAGCAGTTCTTC.

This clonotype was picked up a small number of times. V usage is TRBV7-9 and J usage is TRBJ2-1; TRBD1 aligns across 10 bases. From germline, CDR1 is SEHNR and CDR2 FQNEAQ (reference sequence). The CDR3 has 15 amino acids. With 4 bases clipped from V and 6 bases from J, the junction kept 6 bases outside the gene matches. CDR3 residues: CASSSLTGGRNEQFF. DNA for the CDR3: TGTGCCAGCAGCTCCCTGACAGGGGGCCGCAATGAGCAGTTCTTC.

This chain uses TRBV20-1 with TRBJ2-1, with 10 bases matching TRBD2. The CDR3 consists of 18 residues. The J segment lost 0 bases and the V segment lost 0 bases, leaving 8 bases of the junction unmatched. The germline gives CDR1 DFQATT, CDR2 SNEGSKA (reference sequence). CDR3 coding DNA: TGCAGTGCTAGAGATCGACGACTAGCGGGCCACTCCTACAATGAGCAGTTCTTC. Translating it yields CSARDRRLAGHSYNEQFF.

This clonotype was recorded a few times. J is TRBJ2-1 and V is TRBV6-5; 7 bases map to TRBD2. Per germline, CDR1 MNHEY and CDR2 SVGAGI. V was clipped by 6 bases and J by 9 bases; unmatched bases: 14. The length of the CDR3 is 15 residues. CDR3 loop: CASRGEGTGSSEQFF. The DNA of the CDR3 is TGTGCCAGCAGGGGGGAGGGGACGGGGTCCAGTGAGCAGTTCTTC.

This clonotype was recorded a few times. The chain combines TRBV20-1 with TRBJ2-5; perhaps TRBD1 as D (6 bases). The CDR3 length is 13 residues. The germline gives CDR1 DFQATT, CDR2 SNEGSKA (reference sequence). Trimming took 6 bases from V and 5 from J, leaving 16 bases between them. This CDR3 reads CSALRGYVETQYF. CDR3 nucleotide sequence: TGCAGTGCACTCAGGGGCTATGTGGAGACCCAGTACTTC.

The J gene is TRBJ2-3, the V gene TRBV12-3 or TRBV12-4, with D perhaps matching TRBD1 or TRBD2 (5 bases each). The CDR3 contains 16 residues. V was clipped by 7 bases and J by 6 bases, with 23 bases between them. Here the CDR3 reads CASNFLGQRGADTQYF. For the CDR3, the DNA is TGTGCCAGCAATTTTTTGGGGCAGAGGGGAGCGGATACGCAGTATTTT.